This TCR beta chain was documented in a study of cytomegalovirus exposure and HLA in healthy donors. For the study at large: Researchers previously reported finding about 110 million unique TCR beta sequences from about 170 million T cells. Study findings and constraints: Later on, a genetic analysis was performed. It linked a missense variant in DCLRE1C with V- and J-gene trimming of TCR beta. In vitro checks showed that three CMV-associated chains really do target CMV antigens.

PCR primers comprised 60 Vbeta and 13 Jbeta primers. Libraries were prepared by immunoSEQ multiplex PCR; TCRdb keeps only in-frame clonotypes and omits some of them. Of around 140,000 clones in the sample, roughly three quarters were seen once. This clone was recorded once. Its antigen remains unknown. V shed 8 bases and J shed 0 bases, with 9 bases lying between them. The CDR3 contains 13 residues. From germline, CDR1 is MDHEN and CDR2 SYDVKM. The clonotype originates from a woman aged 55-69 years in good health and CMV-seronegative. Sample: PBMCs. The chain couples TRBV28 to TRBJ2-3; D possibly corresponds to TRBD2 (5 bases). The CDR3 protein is CASLEGSTDTQYF. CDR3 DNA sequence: TGTGCCAGCTTAGAGGGTAGCACAGATACGCAGTATTTT.